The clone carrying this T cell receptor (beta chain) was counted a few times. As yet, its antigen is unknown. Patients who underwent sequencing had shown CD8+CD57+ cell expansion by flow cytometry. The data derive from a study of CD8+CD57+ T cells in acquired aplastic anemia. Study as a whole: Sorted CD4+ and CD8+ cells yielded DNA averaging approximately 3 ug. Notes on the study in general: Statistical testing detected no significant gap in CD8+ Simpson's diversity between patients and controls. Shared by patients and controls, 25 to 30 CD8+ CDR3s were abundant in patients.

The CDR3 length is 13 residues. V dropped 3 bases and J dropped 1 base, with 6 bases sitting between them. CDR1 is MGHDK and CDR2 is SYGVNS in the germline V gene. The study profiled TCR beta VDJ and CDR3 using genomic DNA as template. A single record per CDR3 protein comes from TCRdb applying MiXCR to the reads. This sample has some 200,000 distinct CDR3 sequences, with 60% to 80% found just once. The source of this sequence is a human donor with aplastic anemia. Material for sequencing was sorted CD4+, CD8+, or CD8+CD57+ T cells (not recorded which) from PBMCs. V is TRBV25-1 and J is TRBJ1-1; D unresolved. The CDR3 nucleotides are TGTGCCAGCAGTGATTCGTGGAACACTGAAGCTTTCTTT. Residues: CASSDSWNTEAFF.